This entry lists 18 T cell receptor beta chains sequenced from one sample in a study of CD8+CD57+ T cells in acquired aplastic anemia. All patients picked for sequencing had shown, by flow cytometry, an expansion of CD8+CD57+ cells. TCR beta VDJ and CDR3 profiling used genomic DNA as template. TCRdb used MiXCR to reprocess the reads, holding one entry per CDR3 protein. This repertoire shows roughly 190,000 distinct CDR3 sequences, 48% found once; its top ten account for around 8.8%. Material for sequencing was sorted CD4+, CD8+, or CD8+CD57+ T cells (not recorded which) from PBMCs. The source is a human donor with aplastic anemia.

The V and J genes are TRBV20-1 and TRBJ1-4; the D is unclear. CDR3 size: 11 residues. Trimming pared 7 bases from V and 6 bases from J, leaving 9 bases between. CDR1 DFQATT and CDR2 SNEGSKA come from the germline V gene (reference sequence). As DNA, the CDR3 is TGCAGTGGGACCGTGGATGAAAAACTGTTTTTT. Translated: CSGTVDEKLFF.

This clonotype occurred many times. The CDR3 DNA sequence: TGTGCCAGCAGCTTACGGGCGGGTCGCACAGATACGCAGTATTTT. Translation: CASSLRAGRTDTQYF. The V and J genes are TRBV11-2 and TRBJ2-3; possibly TRBD2 for D (5 bases). This CDR3 has 15 amino acids. Looked up from germline, CDR1 is SGHAT and CDR2 is FQNNGV. Trimming took off 2 bases at V and 1 base at J, with 10 bases between the two ends.

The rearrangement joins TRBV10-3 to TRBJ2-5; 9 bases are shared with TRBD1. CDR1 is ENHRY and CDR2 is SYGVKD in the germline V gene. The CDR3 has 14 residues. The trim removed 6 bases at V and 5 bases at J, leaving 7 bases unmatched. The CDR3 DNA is TGTGCCATCAGGGAACAGGGGGCCGGGGAGACCCAGTACTTC. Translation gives CAIREQGAGETQYF.

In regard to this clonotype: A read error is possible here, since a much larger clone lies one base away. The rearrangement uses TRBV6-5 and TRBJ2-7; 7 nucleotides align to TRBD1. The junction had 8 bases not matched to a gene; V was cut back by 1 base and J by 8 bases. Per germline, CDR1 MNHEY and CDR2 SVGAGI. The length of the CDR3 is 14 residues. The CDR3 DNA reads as TGTGCCAGCAGTTACTACAGGGGCGGGTACAAGCAGTACTTC. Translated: CASSYYRGGYKQYF.

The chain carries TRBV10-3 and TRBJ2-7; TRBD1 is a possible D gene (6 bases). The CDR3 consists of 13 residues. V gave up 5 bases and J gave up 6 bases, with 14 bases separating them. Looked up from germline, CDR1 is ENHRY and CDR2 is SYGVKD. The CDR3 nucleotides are TGTGCCATCAGTACAGGGACCCTCTTCGAGCAGTACTTC. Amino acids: CAISTGTLFEQYF.

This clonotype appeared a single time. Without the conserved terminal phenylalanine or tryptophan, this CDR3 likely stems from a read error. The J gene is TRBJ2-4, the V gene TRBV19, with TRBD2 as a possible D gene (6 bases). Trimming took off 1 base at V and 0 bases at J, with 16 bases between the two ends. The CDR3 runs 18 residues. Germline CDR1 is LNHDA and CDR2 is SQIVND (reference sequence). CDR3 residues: CASSIGWRDSLAKNIQYL. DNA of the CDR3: TGTGCCAGTAGTATAGGGTGGAGGGATTCACTAGCCAAAAACATTCAGTACCTC.

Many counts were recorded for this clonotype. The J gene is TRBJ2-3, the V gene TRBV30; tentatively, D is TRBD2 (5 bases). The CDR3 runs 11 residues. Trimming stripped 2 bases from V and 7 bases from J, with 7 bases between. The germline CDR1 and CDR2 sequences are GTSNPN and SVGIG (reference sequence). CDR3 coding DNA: TGTGCCTGGAGTTCGGGAAATACGCAGTATTTT. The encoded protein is CAWSSGNTQYF.

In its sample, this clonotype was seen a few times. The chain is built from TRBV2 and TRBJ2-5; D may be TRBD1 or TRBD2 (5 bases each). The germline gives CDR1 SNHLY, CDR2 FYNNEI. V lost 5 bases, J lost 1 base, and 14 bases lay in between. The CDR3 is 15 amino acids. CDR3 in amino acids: CASSWTRQSQETQYF. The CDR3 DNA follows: TGTGCCAGCAGTTGGACTCGACAGTCCCAAGAGACCCAGTACTTC.

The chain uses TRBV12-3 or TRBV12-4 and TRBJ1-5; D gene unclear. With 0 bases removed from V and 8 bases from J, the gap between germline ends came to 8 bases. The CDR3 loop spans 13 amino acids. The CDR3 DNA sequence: TGTGCCAGCAGTTTAGCCCGAAGGGAGCCCCAGCATTTT. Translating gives CASSLARREPQHF.

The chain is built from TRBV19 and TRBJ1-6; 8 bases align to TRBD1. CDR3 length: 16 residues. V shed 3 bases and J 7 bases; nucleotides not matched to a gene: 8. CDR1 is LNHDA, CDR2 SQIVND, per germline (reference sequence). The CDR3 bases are TGTGCCAGTAGTATCACAGACAGGGGAAGAAATTCACCCCTCCACTTT. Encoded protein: CASSITDRGRNSPLHF.

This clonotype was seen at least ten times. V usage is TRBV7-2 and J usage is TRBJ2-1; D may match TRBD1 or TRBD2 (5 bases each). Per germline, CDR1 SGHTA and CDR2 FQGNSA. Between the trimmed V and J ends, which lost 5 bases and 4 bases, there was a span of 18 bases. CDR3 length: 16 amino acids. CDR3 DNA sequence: TGTGCCAGCAGCCGGGGACGCGGAGTCGATTACAATGAGCAGTTCTTC. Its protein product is CASSRGRGVDYNEQFF.

The CDR3 nucleotides read TGTGCCAGCACCCTACCCGGGGGCGGGAGGCCAGATACGCAGTATTTT. Its translation: CASTLPGGGRPDTQYF. V gene TRBV11-1 combines with J gene TRBJ2-3, with 8 bases matching TRBD2. The trim removed 7 bases at V and 4 bases at J, leaving 13 bases unmatched. Germline V lookup: CDR1 SGHAT, CDR2 FQDESV (reference sequence). The CDR3 has 16 residues.

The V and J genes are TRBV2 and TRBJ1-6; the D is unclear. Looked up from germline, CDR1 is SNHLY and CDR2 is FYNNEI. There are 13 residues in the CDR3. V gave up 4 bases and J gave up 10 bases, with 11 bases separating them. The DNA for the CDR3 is TGTGCCAGCAGTGCTCACTCGGCGTCACCCCTCCACTTT. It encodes CASSAHSASPLHF.

Here the CDR3 reads CASSPVPSIYGYTF. The CDR3 DNA is TGTGCCAGCAGCCCAGTGCCCTCAATTTATGGCTACACCTTC. This rearrangement joins TRBV7-8 to TRBJ1-2, with D uncertain. This CDR3 region has 14 residues. V lost 5 bases, J lost 5 bases, and 15 bases lay in between. Looked up from germline, CDR1 is SGHVS and CDR2 is FQNEAQ.

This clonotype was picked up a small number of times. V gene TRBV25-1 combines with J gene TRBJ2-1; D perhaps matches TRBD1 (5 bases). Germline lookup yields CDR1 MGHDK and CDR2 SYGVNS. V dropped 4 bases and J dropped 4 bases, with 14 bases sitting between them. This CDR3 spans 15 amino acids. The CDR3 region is CASSGRTLGYNEQFF. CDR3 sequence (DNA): TGTGCCAGCAGTGGCCGGACACTTGGGTACAATGAGCAGTTCTTC.

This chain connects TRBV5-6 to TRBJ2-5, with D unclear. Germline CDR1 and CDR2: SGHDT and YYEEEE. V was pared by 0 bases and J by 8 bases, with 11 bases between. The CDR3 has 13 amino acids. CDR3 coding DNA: TGTGCCAGCAGCTTGGGAAGTATGGTCACCCAGTACTTC. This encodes CASSLGSMVTQYF. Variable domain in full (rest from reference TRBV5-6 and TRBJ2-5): DAGVTQSPTHLIKTRGQQVTLRCSPKSGHDTVSWYQQALGQGPQFIFQYYEEEERQRGNFPDRFSGHQFPNYSSELNVNALLLGDSALYLCASSLGSMVTQYFGPGTRLLVL.

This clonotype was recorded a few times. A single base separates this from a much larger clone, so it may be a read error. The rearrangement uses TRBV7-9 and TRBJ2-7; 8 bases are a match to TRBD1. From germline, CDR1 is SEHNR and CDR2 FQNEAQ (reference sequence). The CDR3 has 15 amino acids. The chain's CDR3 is CASSLEGGQAYGQYF. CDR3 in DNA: TGTGCCAGCAGCTTAGAAGGGGGACAGGCCTACGGGCAGTACTTC.

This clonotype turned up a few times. The CDR3 nucleotides read TGTGCCAGCACTGACGGCGGGGCCCATCAGCCCCAGCATTTT. Protein: CASTDGGAHQPQHF. The chain employs TRBV2 and TRBJ1-5; D may be TRBD1 (5 bases). Germline values: CDR1 SNHLY, CDR2 FYNNEI. With 7 bases removed from V and 5 bases from J, the gap between germline ends came to 15 bases. The CDR3 runs 14 residues.